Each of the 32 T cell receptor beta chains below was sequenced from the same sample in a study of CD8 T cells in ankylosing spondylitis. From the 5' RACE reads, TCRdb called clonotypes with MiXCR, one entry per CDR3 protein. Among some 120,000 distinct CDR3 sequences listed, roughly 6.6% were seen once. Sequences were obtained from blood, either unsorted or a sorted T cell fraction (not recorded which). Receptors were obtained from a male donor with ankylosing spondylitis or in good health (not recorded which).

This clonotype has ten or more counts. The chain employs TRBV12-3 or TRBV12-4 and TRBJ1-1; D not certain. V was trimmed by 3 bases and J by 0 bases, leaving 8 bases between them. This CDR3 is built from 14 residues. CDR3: CASSLAAMNTEAFF. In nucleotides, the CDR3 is TGTGCCAGCAGTTTGGCAGCTATGAACACTGAAGCTTTCTTT.

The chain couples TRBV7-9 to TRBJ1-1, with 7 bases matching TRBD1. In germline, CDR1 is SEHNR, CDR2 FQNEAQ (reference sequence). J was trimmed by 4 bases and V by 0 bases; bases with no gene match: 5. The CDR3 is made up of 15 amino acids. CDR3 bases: TGTGCCAGCAGCTTAGCCAAGGGACAGCTCACTGAAGCTTTCTTT. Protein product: CASSLAKGQLTEAFF.

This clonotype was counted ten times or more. The CDR3 nucleotides are TGTGCCAGCAGTCCCATTAGCGGGGACCTCTCCTACGAGCAGTACTTC. It encodes CASSPISGDLSYEQYF. The gene calls are TRBV28 and TRBJ2-7, with 8 bases aligning to TRBD2. Losses at the gene ends were 5 bases for V and 0 bases for J; bases not matched to a gene: 9. Germline V gene sequence: CDR1 MDHEN, CDR2 SYDVKM. The CDR3 runs 16 residues.

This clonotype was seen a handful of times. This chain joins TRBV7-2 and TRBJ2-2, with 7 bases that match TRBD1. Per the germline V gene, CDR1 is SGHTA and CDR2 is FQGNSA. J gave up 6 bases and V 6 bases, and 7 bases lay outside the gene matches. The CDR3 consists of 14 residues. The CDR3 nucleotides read TGTGCCAGCAGACCAACAGGGGCCGCCGGGGAGCTGTTTTTT. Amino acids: CASRPTGAAGELFF.

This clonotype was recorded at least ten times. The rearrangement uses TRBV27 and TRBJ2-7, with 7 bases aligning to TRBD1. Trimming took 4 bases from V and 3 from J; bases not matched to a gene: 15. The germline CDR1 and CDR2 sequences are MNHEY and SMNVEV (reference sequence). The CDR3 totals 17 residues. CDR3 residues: CASSSRTGLSTNYEQYF. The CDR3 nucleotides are TGTGCCAGCAGTTCGAGGACAGGCCTATCTACTAACTACGAGCAGTACTTC.

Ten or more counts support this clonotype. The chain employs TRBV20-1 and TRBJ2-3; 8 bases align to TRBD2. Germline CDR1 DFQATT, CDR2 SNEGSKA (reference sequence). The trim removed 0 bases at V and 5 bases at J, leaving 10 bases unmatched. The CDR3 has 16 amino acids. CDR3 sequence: CSARDSRLGLGDTQYF. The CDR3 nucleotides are TGCAGTGCTAGAGATTCGAGATTGGGACTAGGAGATACGCAGTATTTT.

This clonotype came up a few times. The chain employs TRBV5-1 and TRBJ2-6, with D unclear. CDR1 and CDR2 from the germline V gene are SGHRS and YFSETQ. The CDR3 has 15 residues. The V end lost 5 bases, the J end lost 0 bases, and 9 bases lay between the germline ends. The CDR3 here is CASSMKDSGANVLTF. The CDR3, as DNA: TGCGCCAGCAGTATGAAAGACTCTGGGGCCAACGTCCTGACTTTC.

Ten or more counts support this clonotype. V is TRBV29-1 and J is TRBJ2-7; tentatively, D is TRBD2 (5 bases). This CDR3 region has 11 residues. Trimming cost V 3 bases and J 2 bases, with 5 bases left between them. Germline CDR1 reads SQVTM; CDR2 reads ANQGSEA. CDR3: CSVEGAYEQYF. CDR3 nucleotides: TGCAGCGTTGAGGGAGCCTACGAGCAGTACTTC.

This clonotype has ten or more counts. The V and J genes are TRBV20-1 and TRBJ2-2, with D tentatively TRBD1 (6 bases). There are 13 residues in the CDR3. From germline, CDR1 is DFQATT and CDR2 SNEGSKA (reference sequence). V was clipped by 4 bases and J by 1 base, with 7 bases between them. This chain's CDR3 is CSATGENTGELFF. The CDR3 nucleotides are TGCAGTGCTACAGGGGAGAACACCGGGGAGCTGTTTTTT.

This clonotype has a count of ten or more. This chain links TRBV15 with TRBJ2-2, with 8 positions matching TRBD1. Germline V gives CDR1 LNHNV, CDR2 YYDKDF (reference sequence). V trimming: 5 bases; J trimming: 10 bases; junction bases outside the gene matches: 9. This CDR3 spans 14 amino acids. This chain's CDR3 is CATSPRTGKAELFF. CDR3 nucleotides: TGTGCCACCAGCCCCCGGACAGGGAAGGCGGAGCTGTTTTTT.

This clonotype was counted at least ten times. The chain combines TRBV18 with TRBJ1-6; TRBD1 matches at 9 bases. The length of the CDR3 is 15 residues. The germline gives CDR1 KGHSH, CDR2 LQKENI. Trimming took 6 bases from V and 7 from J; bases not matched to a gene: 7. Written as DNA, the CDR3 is TGTGCCAGCTCCCCTACAGGGGGCACGAATTCACCCCTCCACTTT. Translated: CASSPTGGTNSPLHF.

The CDR3 bases are TGTGCCAGCTCATTCGGGGGACCAGGGGGCGAAAAACTGTTTTTT. It specifies CASSFGGPGGEKLFF. J is TRBJ1-4 and V is TRBV18, with 8 bases identical to TRBD1. The ends lost 5 bases at V and 8 bases at J; junction bases unmatched: 10. Germline V gene lookup returns CDR1 KGHSH and CDR2 LQKENI. This CDR3 contains 15 residues.

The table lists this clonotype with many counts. The CDR3 sequence is CASSPGTSGYEQYF. CDR3 DNA sequence: TGCGCCAGCAGCCCCGGGACTAGCGGTTACGAGCAGTACTTC. The chain links TRBV5-1 to TRBJ2-7, with 11 positions matching TRBD2. The CDR3 consists of 14 residues. Germline V gene lookup returns CDR1 SGHRS and CDR2 YFSETQ. V dropped 4 bases and J dropped 4; count of bases not matched to a gene: 4.

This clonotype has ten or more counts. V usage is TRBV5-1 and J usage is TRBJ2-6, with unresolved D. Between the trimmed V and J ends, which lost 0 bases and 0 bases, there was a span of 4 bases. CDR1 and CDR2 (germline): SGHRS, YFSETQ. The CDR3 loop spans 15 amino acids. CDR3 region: CASSLEGSGANVLTF. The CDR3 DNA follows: TGCGCCAGCAGCTTGGAGGGCTCTGGGGCCAACGTCCTGACTTTC.

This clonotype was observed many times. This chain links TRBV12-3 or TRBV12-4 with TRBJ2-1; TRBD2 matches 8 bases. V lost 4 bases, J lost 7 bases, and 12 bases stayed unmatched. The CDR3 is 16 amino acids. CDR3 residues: CASSSRGGLARNEQFF. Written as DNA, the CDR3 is TGTGCCAGCAGTTCCCGAGGTGGACTAGCAAGGAATGAGCAGTTCTTC.

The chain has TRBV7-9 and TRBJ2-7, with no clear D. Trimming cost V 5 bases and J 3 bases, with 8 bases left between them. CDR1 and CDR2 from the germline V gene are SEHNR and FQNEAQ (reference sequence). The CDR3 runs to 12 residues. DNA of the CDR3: TGTGCCAGCAGCCCCAGCAACTACGAGCAGTACTTC. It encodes CASSPSNYEQYF.

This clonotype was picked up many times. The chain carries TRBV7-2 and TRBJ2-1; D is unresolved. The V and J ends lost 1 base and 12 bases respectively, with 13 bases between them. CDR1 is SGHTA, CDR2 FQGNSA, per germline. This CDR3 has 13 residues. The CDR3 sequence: CASSLELPGGQFF. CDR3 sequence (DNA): TGTGCCAGCAGCTTAGAACTCCCCGGCGGGCAGTTCTTC.

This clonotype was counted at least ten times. The CDR3 region is CASSPPGQPYEQYF. Here the CDR3 DNA reads TGTGCCAGCAGTCCCCCGGGACAGCCTTACGAGCAGTACTTC. The chain has TRBV12-3 or TRBV12-4 and TRBJ2-7, with 7 bases that match TRBD1. This CDR3 has 14 amino acids. V shed 5 bases, J shed 4 bases, and the junction held 8 bases outside the gene matches.

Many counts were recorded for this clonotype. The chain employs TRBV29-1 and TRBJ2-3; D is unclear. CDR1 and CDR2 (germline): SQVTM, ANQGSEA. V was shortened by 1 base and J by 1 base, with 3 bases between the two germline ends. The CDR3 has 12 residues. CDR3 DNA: TGCAGCGTTGAAGCAGGCACAGATACGCAGTATTTT. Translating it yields CSVEAGTDTQYF.

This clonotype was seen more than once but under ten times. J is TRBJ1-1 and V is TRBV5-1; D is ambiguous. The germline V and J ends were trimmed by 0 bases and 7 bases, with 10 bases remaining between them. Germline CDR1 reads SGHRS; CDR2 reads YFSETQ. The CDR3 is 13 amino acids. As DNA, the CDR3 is TGCGCCAGCAGCTTGGTACCTGGCTATGAAGCTTTCTTT. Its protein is CASSLVPGYEAFF.

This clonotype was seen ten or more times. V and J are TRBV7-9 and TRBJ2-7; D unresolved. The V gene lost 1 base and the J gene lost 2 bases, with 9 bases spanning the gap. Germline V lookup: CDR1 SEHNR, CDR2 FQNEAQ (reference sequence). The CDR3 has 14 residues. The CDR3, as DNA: TGTGCCAGCAGCTTAGACACCGCTCCCTACGAGCAGTACTTC. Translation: CASSLDTAPYEQYF.

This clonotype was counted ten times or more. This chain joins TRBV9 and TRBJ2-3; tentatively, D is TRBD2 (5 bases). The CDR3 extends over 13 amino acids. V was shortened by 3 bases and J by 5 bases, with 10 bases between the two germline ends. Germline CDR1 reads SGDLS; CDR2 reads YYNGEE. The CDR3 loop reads CASSGSGKDTQYF. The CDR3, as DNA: TGTGCCAGCAGCGGGAGCGGTAAAGATACGCAGTATTTT.

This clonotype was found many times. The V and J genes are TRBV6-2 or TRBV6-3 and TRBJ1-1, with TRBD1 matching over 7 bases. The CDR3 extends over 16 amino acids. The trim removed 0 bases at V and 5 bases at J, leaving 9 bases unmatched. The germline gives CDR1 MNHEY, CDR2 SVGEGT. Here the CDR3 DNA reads TGTGCCAGCAGTTACTCATCGGGGAGGGGGCGTACTGAAGCTTTCTTT. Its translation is CASSYSSGRGRTEAFF.

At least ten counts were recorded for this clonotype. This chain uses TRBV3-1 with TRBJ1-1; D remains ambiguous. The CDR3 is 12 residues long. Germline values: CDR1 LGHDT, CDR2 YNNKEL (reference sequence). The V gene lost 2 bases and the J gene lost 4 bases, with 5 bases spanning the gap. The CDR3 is CASSQPGTEAFF. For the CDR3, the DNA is TGTGCCAGCAGCCAACCGGGCACTGAAGCTTTCTTT.

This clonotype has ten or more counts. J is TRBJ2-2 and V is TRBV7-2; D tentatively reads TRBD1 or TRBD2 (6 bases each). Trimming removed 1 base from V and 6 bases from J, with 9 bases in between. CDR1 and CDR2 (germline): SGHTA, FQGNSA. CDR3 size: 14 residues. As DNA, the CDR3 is TGTGCCAGCAGCTTAGAGGGGGGTGCCGGGGAGCTGTTTTTT. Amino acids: CASSLEGGAGELFF.

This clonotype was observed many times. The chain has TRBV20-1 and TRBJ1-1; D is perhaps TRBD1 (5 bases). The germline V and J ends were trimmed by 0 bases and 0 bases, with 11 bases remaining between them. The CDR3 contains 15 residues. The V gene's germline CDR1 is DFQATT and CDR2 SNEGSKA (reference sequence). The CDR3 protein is CSARDGGRMNTEAFF. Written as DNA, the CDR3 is TGCAGTGCTAGAGACGGGGGTCGGATGAACACTGAAGCTTTCTTT.

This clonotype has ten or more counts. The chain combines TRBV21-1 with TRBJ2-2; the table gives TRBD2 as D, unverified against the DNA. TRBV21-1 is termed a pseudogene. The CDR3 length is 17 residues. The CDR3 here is CASSKGGGSRVAGELFF. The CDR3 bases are TGTGCCAGCAGCAAAGGAGGTGGTAGTCGGGTCGCCGGGGAGCTGTTTTTT.

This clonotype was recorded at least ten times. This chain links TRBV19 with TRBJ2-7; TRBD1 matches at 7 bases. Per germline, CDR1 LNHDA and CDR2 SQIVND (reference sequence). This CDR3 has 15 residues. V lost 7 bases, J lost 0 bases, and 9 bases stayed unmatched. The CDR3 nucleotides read TGTGCCAGTACCCCGGGACAGTTGGGCTCCTACGAGCAGTACTTC. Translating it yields CASTPGQLGSYEQYF. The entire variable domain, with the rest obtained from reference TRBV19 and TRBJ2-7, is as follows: DGGITQSPKYLFRKEGQNVTLSCEQNLNHDAMYWYRQDPGQGLRLIYYSQIVNDFQKGDIAEGYSVSREKKESFPLTVTSAQKNPTAFYLCASTPGQLGSYEQYFGPGTRLTVT.

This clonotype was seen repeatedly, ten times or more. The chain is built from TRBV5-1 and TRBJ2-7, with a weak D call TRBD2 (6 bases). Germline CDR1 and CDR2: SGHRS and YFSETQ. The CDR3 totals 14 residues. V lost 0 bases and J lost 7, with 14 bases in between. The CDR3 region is CASSLGIADSEQYF. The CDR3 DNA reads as TGCGCCAGCAGCTTGGGGATAGCGGACTCGGAGCAGTACTTC.

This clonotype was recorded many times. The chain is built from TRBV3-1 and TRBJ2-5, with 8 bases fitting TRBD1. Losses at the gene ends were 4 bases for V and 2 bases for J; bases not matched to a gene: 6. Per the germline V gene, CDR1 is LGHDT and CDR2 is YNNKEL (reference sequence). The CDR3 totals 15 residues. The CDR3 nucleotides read TGTGCCAGCAGCCCCGTTAGGACAGGGCAAGAGACCCAGTACTTC. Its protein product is CASSPVRTGQETQYF.

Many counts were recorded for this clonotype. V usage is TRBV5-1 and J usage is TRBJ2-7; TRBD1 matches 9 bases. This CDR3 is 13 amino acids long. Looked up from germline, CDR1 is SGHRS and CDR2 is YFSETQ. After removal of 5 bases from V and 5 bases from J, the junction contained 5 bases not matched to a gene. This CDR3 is CASSVDRGNEQYF. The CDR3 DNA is TGCGCCAGCAGTGTGGACAGGGGCAACGAGCAGTACTTC.

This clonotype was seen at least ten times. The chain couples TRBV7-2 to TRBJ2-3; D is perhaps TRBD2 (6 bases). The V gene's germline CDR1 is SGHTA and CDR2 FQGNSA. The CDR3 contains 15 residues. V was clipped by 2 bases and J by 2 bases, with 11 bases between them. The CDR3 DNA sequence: TGTGCCAGCAGCTTACGATTAGCGGACACAGATACGCAGTATTTT. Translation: CASSLRLADTDTQYF.